Listed here are 13 T cell receptor beta chains from one sample, sequenced in a study of blood T cell repertoires in COVID-19. Profiled with immunoSEQ multiplex PCR; TCRdb holds only in-frame clones, not every one. The data contain a few hundred thousand clones, more than 70% of them singletons. Sequencing was performed on peripheral blood. All receptors come from a woman in her twenties or thirties with COVID-19, enrolled during active disease.

The chain employs TRBV3-1 (or the pseudogene TRBV3-2) and TRBJ1-1; D not resolved. V lost 1 base and J lost 0, with 3 bases in between. The CDR3 consists of 13 residues. Germline assignment: CDR1 LGHDT and CDR2 YNNKEL (reference sequence). The CDR3 region has the DNA TGTGCCAGCAGCCAAGGGCTGAACACTGAAGCTTTCTTT. It translates to CASSQGLNTEAFF.

V and J are TRBV27 and TRBJ2-6; the match to TRBD1 covers 9 bases. The CDR3 runs 15 residues. V gave up 9 bases and J gave up 0 bases; unmatched junction bases: 3. CDR1 is MNHEY, CDR2 SMNVEV, per germline (reference sequence). CDR3 nucleotide sequence: TGTGCCAGTGGACAGGGGAGCTCTGGGGCCAACGTCCTGACTTTC. It yields the protein CASGQGSSGANVLTF. Complete variable domain (other parts from reference TRBV27 and TRBJ2-6): EAQVTQNPRYLITVTGKKLTVTCSQNMNHEYMSWYRQDPGLGLRQIYYSMNVEVTDKGDVPEGYKVSRKEKRNFPLILESPSPNQTSLYFCASGQGSSGANVLTFGAGSRLTVL.

The chain uses TRBV7-9 and TRBJ2-1; 10 positions agree with TRBD2. The CDR3 has 16 amino acids. Germline-derived CDR1 and CDR2 are SEHNR and FQNEAQ (reference sequence). CDR3 sequence reads: CASDGLELAGSDEQFF. Here the CDR3 DNA reads TGTGCTTCCGACGGGCTGGAACTAGCGGGATCGGATGAGCAGTTCTTC.

The chain links TRBV5-1 to TRBJ2-1; the D gene is possibly TRBD2 (5 bases). The CDR3 runs 17 residues. V shed 2 bases and J shed 0 bases, with 15 bases lying between them. CDR1 and CDR2 (germline): SGHRS, YFSETQ. The CDR3 region is CASSLEASGSSYNEQFF. The CDR3 DNA reads as TGCGCCAGCAGCTTAGAGGCGTCGGGGTCCTCCTACAATGAGCAGTTCTTC.

This chain links TRBV24-1 with TRBJ2-3; D is possibly TRBD2 (6 bases). Germline CDR1 is KGHDR and CDR2 is SFDVKD. V was trimmed by 7 bases and J by 4 bases, leaving 14 bases between them. The CDR3 contains 14 residues. The CDR3 region has the DNA TGTGCCACCAGGGGAGGAGGCGGCGCAGATACGCAGTATTTT. The encoded protein is CATRGGGGADTQYF.

The gene calls are TRBV7-2 and TRBJ2-2; TRBD2 agrees at 9 bases. Unmatched junction bases numbered 9, after V lost 6 bases and J lost 4 bases. The CDR3 is made up of 16 amino acids. Germline CDR1 SGHTA, CDR2 FQGNSA. Written as DNA, the CDR3 is TGTGCCAGCAGAAAGAACGGCGGGAGGGCCACCGGGGAGCTGTTTTTT. Translation: CASRKNGGRATGELFF. The full variable domain, its missing parts supplied by reference TRBV7-2 and TRBJ2-2, is GAGVSQSPSNKVTEKGKDVELRCDPISGHTALYWYRQSLGQGLEFLIYFQGNSAPDKSGLPSDRFSAERTGGSVSTLTIQRTQQEDSAVYLCASRKNGGRATGELFFGEGSRLTVL.

Points on this clone: Other nucleotide sequences in the sample specify the same CDR3. The rearrangement links TRBV11-2 to TRBJ1-1; no firm D call. The CDR3 covers 13 residues. Between the trimmed V and J ends, which lost 0 bases and 1 base, there was a span of 3 bases. CDR1 SGHAT and CDR2 FQNNGV come from the germline V gene. CDR3 protein: CASSLEANTEAFF. In DNA form, the CDR3 reads TGTGCCAGCAGCTTAGAAGCGAACACTGAAGCTTTCTTT.

The chain couples TRBV18 to TRBJ1-2; D might be TRBD1 (6 bases). The germline gives CDR1 KGHSH, CDR2 LQKENI. V lost 7 bases, J lost 8 bases, and 14 bases lay in between. CDR3 length: 12 amino acids. The DNA for the CDR3 is TGTGCCAGCTGGAATTCAGGGGTGGGCTACACCTTC. Its protein product is CASWNSGVGYTF.

This clone was detected only once. The rearrangement links TRBV24-1 to TRBJ2-1, with 16 bases identical to TRBD2. V lost 3 bases, J lost 0 bases, and 10 bases stayed unmatched. Germline V gene lookup returns CDR1 KGHDR and CDR2 SFDVKD. The CDR3 is 21 residues long. CDR3 nucleotide sequence: TGTGCCACCAGTGATCCCTACCCGGGACTAGCGGGAGGGCCCTCCTACAATGAGCAGTTCTTC. Residues: CATSDPYPGLAGGPSYNEQFF.

CDR3 nucleotide sequence: TGCGCCAGCAGCCCCGGACAACGGAGCTCCTATAATTCACCCCTCCACTTT. It encodes CASSPGQRSSYNSPLHF. The rearrangement links TRBV5-1 to TRBJ1-6; TRBD1 might be the D (5 bases). The CDR3 extends over 17 amino acids. Trimming cost V 4 bases and J 0 bases, with 14 bases left between them. In germline, CDR1 is SGHRS, CDR2 YFSETQ.

This chain links TRBV4-3 with TRBJ1-5; TRBD1 matches 8 bases. CDR3 length: 14 amino acids. Per the germline V gene, CDR1 is LGHNA and CDR2 is YSLEER. After removal of 4 bases from V and 5 bases from J, the junction contained 4 bases not matched to a gene. CDR3 amino acids: CASSPGGADQPQHF. The CDR3 nucleotides are TGCGCCAGCAGCCCAGGGGGCGCCGATCAGCCCCAGCATTTT.

This clone was observed a single time. The chain joins TRBV11-2 to TRBJ2-7, with unresolved D. The CDR3 loop spans 13 amino acids. The V and J ends lost 2 bases and 2 bases respectively, with 7 bases between them. Per germline, CDR1 SGHAT and CDR2 FQNNGV. The CDR3 here is CASSLRQAYEQYV. Here the CDR3 DNA reads TGTGCCAGCAGCTTACGACAAGCCTACGAGCAGTACGTC.

The V and J genes are TRBV7-9 and TRBJ2-3, with D possibly being TRBD2 (5 bases). V was cut by 4 bases and J by 4 bases, with 15 bases left in between. Germline CDR1 is SEHNR and CDR2 is FQNEAQ (reference sequence). The CDR3 covers 15 residues. The CDR3 nucleotides read TGTGCCAGCAGCTCAACGAGTAAGGGAGCAGATACGCAGTATTTT. Amino acids: CASSSTSKGADTQYF.